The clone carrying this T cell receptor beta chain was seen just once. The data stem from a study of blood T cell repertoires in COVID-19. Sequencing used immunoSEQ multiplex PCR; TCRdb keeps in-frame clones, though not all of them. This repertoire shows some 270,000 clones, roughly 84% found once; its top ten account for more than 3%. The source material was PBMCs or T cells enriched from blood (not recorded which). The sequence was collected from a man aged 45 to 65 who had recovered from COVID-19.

CDR3 in amino acids: CASSLEGEETQYF. The CDR3, as DNA: TGTGCCAGCAGCTTAGAAGGGGAAGAGACCCAGTACTTC. This chain joins TRBV7-8 and TRBJ2-5; D might be TRBD1 (5 bases). Trimming stripped 1 base from V and 3 bases from J, with 6 bases between. The CDR3 is 13 amino acids. Germline assignment: CDR1 SGHVS and CDR2 FQNEAQ.